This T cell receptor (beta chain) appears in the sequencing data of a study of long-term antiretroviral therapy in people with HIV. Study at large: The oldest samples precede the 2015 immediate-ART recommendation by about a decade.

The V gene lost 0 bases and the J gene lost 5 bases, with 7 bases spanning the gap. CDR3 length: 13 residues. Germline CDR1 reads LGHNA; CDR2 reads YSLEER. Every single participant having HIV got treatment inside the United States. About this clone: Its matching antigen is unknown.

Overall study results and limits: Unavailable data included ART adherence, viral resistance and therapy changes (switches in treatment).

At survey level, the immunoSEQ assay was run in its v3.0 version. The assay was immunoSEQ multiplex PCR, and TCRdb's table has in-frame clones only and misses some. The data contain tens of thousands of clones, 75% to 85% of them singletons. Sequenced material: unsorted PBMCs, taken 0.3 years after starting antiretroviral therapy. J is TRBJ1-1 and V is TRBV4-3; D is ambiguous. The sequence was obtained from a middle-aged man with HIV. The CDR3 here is CASSQEILTEAFF. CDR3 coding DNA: TGCGCCAGCAGCCAAGAGATACTGACTGAAGCTTTCTTT.